The 30 T cell receptor beta chains below all came from one sample that was sequenced in a study of blood T cell repertoires in COVID-19. Profiling relied on immunoSEQ multiplex PCR, and the TCRdb table lists in-frame clones only, not all of them. Seen here are roughly 120,000 clones, roughly 80% observed once, and the top ten hold roughly 6.2%. Sequenced input: peripheral blood. Source of these receptors: a man aged 65 to 85 with acute or convalescent COVID-19.

The chain is built from TRBV5-1 and TRBJ2-3; D gene unclear. Germline values: CDR1 SGHRS, CDR2 YFSETQ. V lost 0 bases to trimming and J lost 1 base, with 15 bases between them. The CDR3 consists of 17 residues. Here the CDR3 reads CASSLGPETSGTDTQYF. CDR3 bases: TGCGCCAGCAGCTTGGGTCCGGAGACTTCGGGCACAGATACGCAGTATTTT.

The chain recombines TRBV5-1 with TRBJ2-2, with D tentatively TRBD1 (6 bases). V lost 4 bases, J lost 7 bases, and 17 bases lay in between. There are 15 residues in the CDR3. Germline V gene data show CDR1 as SGHRS and CDR2 as YFSETQ. The CDR3 here is CASSISLQGGGELFF. The CDR3 nucleotides are TGCGCCAGCAGCATCAGCCTACAGGGCGGCGGGGAGCTGTTTTTT.

In this sample, this clone turned up once. The chain employs TRBV2 and TRBJ2-5; no reliable D call. From germline, CDR1 is SNHLY and CDR2 FYNNEI. Trimming stripped 6 bases from V and 2 bases from J, with 10 bases between. CDR3 length equals 13 residues. DNA of the CDR3: TGTGCCAGCAGACAGACATTTCAAGAGACCCAGTACTTC. This translates into CASRQTFQETQYF. Together with reference TRBV2 and TRBJ2-5, the CDR3 gives the full variable domain: EPEVTQTPSHQVTQMGQEVILRCVPISNHLYFYWYRQILGQKVEFLVSFYNNEISEKSEIFDDQFSVERPDGSNFTLKIRSTKLEDSAMYFCASRQTFQETQYFGPGTRLLVL.

The CDR3 sequence is CAWTLAGGGTGELFF. Here the CDR3 DNA reads TGTGCCTGGACGTTAGCGGGAGGGGGAACCGGGGAGCTGTTTTTT. The V call is TRBV30, the J call TRBJ2-2; 11 bases fit TRBD2. Germline values: CDR1 GTSNPN, CDR2 SVGIG (reference sequence). V gave up 4 bases and J gave up 5 bases; unmatched junction bases: 6. There are 15 residues in the CDR3.

This chain joins TRBV5-5 and TRBJ1-5, with no clear D. This CDR3 comprises 14 residues. Germline V gene sequence: CDR1 SGHKS, CDR2 YYEKEE (reference sequence). V dropped 4 bases and J dropped 2 bases, with 10 bases sitting between them. In DNA, the CDR3 is TGTGCCAGCAGCCTCGGGGTTGGCAATCAGCCCCAGCATTTT. This gives the protein CASSLGVGNQPQHF.

This clone was seen a single time. The rearrangement links TRBV5-5 to TRBJ2-7, with 7 bases fitting TRBD1. The germline CDR1 and CDR2 sequences are SGHKS and YYEKEE (reference sequence). Unmatched junction bases numbered 3, after V lost 1 base and J lost 2 bases. The CDR3 runs 14 residues. The CDR3 DNA is TGTGCCAGCAGCTTGAGGGGGCCCACCTACGAGCAGTACTTC. It specifies CASSLRGPTYEQYF.

The rearrangement links TRBV5-6 to TRBJ2-7; TRBD2 agrees at 9 bases. The CDR3 length is 14 residues. Germline trimming cut 2 bases from V and 0 bases from J; bases unmatched to any gene: 0. CDR1 and CDR2 from the germline V gene are SGHDT and YYEEEE. CDR3 DNA: TGTGCCAGCAGCTTTAGCGGGGGCTCCTACGAGCAGTACTTC. It specifies CASSFSGGSYEQYF. The variable domain in full, completed from reference TRBV5-6 and TRBJ2-7, reads DAGVTQSPTHLIKTRGQQVTLRCSPKSGHDTVSWYQQALGQGPQFIFQYYEEEERQRGNFPDRFSGHQFPNYSSELNVNALLLGDSALYLCASSFSGGSYEQYFGPGTRLTVT.

The rearrangement links TRBV5-6 to TRBJ1-4, with 7 bases aligning to TRBD1. The CDR3 length is 19 residues. V gave up 4 bases and J gave up 7 bases; unmatched junction bases: 22. The V gene's germline CDR1 is SGHDT and CDR2 YYEEEE. CDR3 residues: CASSPRWGHNPSGGEKLFF. DNA for the CDR3: TGTGCCAGCAGCCCACGGTGGGGACATAACCCCTCAGGGGGTGAAAAACTGTTTTTT.

In this sample, this clone turned up a few times. The J gene is TRBJ1-1, the V gene TRBV5-1; 8 bases are shared with TRBD1. V was pared by 5 bases and J by 3 bases, with 9 bases of the junction left unmatched. The CDR3 consists of 15 residues. Germline loops: CDR1 SGHRS, CDR2 YFSETQ. The CDR3 spells CASRRTGPLDTEAFF. CDR3 in DNA: TGCGCCAGCAGGAGGACAGGGCCTTTGGACACTGAAGCTTTCTTT.

This chain links TRBV9 with TRBJ2-2; 11 bases agree with TRBD2. CDR1 and CDR2 (germline): SGDLS, YYNGEE. This CDR3 contains 15 residues. With V trimmed by 4 bases and J by 5 bases, 4 bases remained unmatched. For the CDR3, the DNA is TGTGCCAGCAGCATACTAGCGGGAGTAACCGGGGAGCTGTTTTTT. The encoded protein is CASSILAGVTGELFF.

The gene calls are TRBV30 and TRBJ1-3; D gene unclear. The germline V gene has CDR1 GTSNPN and CDR2 SVGIG (reference sequence). There are 17 residues in the CDR3. The germline V and J ends were trimmed by 0 bases and 3 bases, with 18 bases remaining between them. CDR3 sequence (DNA): TGTGCCTGGAGTGTTGGCGGGCTTAGTAGCTTTGGAAACACCATATATTTT. Translation: CAWSVGGLSSFGNTIYF. Combining the CDR3 with reference TRBV30 and TRBJ1-3 gives the whole variable domain SQTIHQWPATLVQPVGSPLSLECTVEGTSNPNLYWYRQAAGRGLQLLFYSVGIGQISSEVPQNLSASRPQDRQFILSSKKLLLSDSGFYLCAWSVGGLSSFGNTIYFGEGSWLTVV.

The chain is built from TRBV5-4 and TRBJ1-1, with 10 bases aligning to TRBD1. Trimming at V came to 4 bases and at J to 3 bases, leaving 9 bases not matched to a gene. CDR1 SGHNT and CDR2 YYREEE come from the germline V gene (reference sequence). There are 16 residues in the CDR3. For the CDR3, the DNA is TGTGCCAGCAGCGTGACAGGGGGCAAGGGTGACACTGAAGCTTTCTTT. It specifies CASSVTGGKGDTEAFF.

The chain is built from TRBV15 and TRBJ2-7; a possible D gene is TRBD2 (6 bases). Germline assignment: CDR1 LNHNV and CDR2 YYDKDF (reference sequence). This CDR3 spans 13 amino acids. V lost 5 bases and J lost 4, with 12 bases in between. Here the CDR3 reads CATSQVRGYEQYF. The CDR3 DNA reads TGTGCCACCAGCCAGGTCCGGGGGTACGAGCAGTACTTC.

This chain uses TRBV10-3 with TRBJ2-7; 9 bases line up with TRBD2. The V gene's germline CDR1 is ENHRY and CDR2 SYGVKD. V trimming: 0 bases; J trimming: 6 bases; junction bases outside the gene matches: 6. CDR3 size: 15 residues. The CDR3 bases are TGTGCCATCAGTGAGTCTGGGCGGGAGGGCCGCGAGCAGTACTTC. Translating it yields CAISESGREGREQYF.

This clone was counted once. This sequence joins TRBV18 and TRBJ2-5, with D tentatively TRBD2 (6 bases). CDR1 is KGHSH and CDR2 is LQKENI in the germline V gene. The CDR3 length is 14 residues. This CDR3 is CATSSGGSEETQYF. The CDR3 coding sequence is TGTGCGACCTCTTCTGGGGGGAGCGAAGAGACCCAGTACTTC.

The chain employs TRBV19 and TRBJ1-5; 8 bases match TRBD1. The V segment lost 10 bases and the J segment 5 bases; nucleotides outside the gene matches: 13. CDR1 is LNHDA and CDR2 is SQIVND in the germline V gene (reference sequence). CDR3 length: 15 amino acids. In nucleotides, the CDR3 is TGTGCCACCACAGCCCTTCAGGGGGCCGATCAGCCCCAGCATTTT. This sequence encodes CATTALQGADQPQHF.

Only one count was recorded for this clone. The rearrangement joins TRBV5-1 to TRBJ2-1; D is undetermined. The germline gives CDR1 SGHRS, CDR2 YFSETQ. The CDR3 is 15 amino acids. V lost 3 bases, J lost 0 bases, and 10 bases lay in between. The CDR3 region has the DNA TGCGCCAGCAGCTCTGACATAAGCTCCTACAATGAGCAGTTCTTC. It yields the protein CASSSDISSYNEQFF.

The chain is built from TRBV7-8 and TRBJ2-7; 7 nucleotides align to TRBD1. From germline, CDR1 is SGHVS and CDR2 FQNEAQ. With V trimmed by 6 bases and J by 0 bases, 8 bases remained unmatched. The length of the CDR3 is 15 residues. CDR3 residues: CASSLSGQPSYEQYF. CDR3 coding DNA: TGTGCCAGCAGTCTGTCGGGACAGCCCTCCTACGAGCAGTACTTC.

The rearrangement uses TRBV29-1 and TRBJ2-3; 8 bases fit TRBD2. The CDR3 covers 14 residues. Germline V lookup: CDR1 SQVTM, CDR2 ANQGSEA. The V gene end was trimmed by 8 bases and the J gene end by 1 base; junction bases not matched to a gene: 8. CDR3 loop: CSSSGGAGTDTQYF. The CDR3 DNA is TGCAGCTCATCCGGGGGGGCCGGCACAGATACGCAGTATTTT.

The chain recombines TRBV5-1 with TRBJ2-1, with a possible D match to TRBD2 (5 bases). Germline loops: CDR1 SGHRS, CDR2 YFSETQ. V was clipped by 0 bases and J by 5 bases, with 12 bases between them. The CDR3 totals 15 residues. CDR3 nucleotide sequence: TGCGCCAGCAGCTTGGTGCCGGGAAGGGACAATGAGCAGTTCTTC. This gives the protein CASSLVPGRDNEQFF.

This chain joins TRBV4-2 and TRBJ2-5; the match to TRBD2 covers 9 bases. The CDR3 length is 15 residues. Trimming at V came to 1 base and at J to 4 bases, leaving 4 bases not matched to a gene. Germline V CDR1 and CDR2: LGHNA, YNFKEQ. CDR3 protein: CASSQVRGGLETQYF. The CDR3 DNA reads TGTGCCAGCAGCCAAGTGCGGGGGGGCCTAGAGACCCAGTACTTC.

The chain uses TRBV2 and TRBJ2-7; 8 bases match TRBD1. Trimming took 5 bases from V and 4 from J; bases not matched to a gene: 1. The CDR3 is 12 residues long. CDR1 SNHLY and CDR2 FYNNEI come from the germline V gene. CDR3 DNA sequence: TGTGCCAGCAGTTGGACAGGGTACGAGCAGTACTTC. It translates to CASSWTGYEQYF. Complete variable domain (other parts from reference TRBV2 and TRBJ2-7): EPEVTQTPSHQVTQMGQEVILRCVPISNHLYFYWYRQILGQKVEFLVSFYNNEISEKSEIFDDQFSVERPDGSNFTLKIRSTKLEDSAMYFCASSWTGYEQYFGPGTRLTVT.

V gene TRBV7-7 combines with J gene TRBJ2-5, with 13 bases that match TRBD2. The J segment lost 0 bases and the V segment lost 5 bases, leaving 3 bases of the junction unmatched. This CDR3 spans 16 amino acids. The germline V gene encodes CDR1 SSHAT and CDR2 FNYEAQ (reference sequence). CDR3 in amino acids: CASSPGLAGDQETQYF. The CDR3 bases are TGTGCCAGCAGCCCAGGACTAGCGGGGGACCAAGAGACCCAGTACTTC.

The chain joins TRBV6-4 to TRBJ2-1; 10 positions match TRBD2. This CDR3 is built from 13 residues. From germline, CDR1 is MRHNA and CDR2 SNTAGT. J gave up 13 bases and V 6 bases, and 9 bases lay outside the gene matches. The CDR3 loop is CASSREEREGQFF. In DNA form, the CDR3 reads TGTGCCAGCAGCCGGGAGGAGCGGGAGGGCCAGTTCTTC.

The V call is TRBV3-1 (or the pseudogene TRBV3-2), the J call TRBJ2-2; a weak D match, TRBD1 (6 bases). V gave up 2 bases and J gave up 0 bases, with 10 bases separating them. The CDR3 runs to 16 residues. The germline V gene has CDR1 LGHDT and CDR2 YNNKEL (reference sequence). The CDR3 DNA follows: TGTGCCAGCAGCCAAACAGGGATTTCGAACACCGGGGAGCTGTTTTTT. This sequence encodes CASSQTGISNTGELFF.

CDR3 in amino acids: CSGAHRGQETQYF. For the CDR3, the DNA is TGCAGCGGGGCGCACAGAGGGCAAGAGACCCAGTACTTC. This chain connects TRBV29-1 to TRBJ2-5, with a possible D match to TRBD2 (5 bases). The CDR3 spans 13 residues. V was clipped by 7 bases and J by 2 bases, with 14 bases between them. The germline gives CDR1 SQVTM, CDR2 ANQGSEA.

This clone was picked up a small number of times. The chain links TRBV3-1 (or the pseudogene TRBV3-2) to TRBJ2-7, with 10 bases lining up with TRBD2. V shed 1 base, J shed 3 bases, and the junction held 3 bases outside the gene matches. CDR3 length: 15 residues. From germline, CDR1 is LGHDT and CDR2 YNNKEL (reference sequence). CDR3 amino acids: CASSQAAGGGYEQYF. The DNA of the CDR3 is TGTGCCAGCAGCCAAGCAGCGGGAGGGGGCTACGAGCAGTACTTC.

The chain joins TRBV7-7 to TRBJ2-1; 8 bases line up with TRBD2. The CDR3 spans 14 residues. V lost 5 bases, J lost 6 bases, and 6 bases stayed unmatched. Per germline, CDR1 SSHAT and CDR2 FNYEAQ (reference sequence). CDR3 region: CASSSGSSLNEQFF. CDR3 DNA: TGTGCCAGCAGCAGCGGGAGCAGCCTCAATGAGCAGTTCTTC.

The chain employs TRBV19 and TRBJ2-7, with a possible D match to TRBD1 (6 bases). Germline V gene data show CDR1 as LNHDA and CDR2 as SQIVND (reference sequence). V was clipped by 2 bases and J by 6 bases, with 14 bases between them. This CDR3 region has 14 residues. In DNA form, the CDR3 reads TGTGCCAGTAGTATACAGGGCAGGGGACGCGAGCAGTACTTC. Its protein product is CASSIQGRGREQYF.

This chain joins TRBV9 and TRBJ1-1; tentatively, D is TRBD1 (6 bases). Germline V gene sequence: CDR1 SGDLS, CDR2 YYNGEE. V was trimmed by 0 bases and J by 5 bases, leaving 11 bases between them. The CDR3 is 14 amino acids. This CDR3 is CASSVEGVVTEAFF. For the CDR3, the DNA is TGTGCCAGCAGCGTAGAGGGGGTTGTGACTGAAGCTTTCTTT.